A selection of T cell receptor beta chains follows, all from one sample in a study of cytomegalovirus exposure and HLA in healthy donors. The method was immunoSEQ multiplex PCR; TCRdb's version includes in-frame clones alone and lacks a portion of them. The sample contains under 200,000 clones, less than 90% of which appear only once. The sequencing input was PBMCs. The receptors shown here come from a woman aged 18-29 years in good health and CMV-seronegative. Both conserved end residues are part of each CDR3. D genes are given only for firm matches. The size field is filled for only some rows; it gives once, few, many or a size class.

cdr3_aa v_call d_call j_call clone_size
CASTANNSPLHF TRBV27 . TRBJ1-6 .
CASSWGLAGGDTQYF TRBV5-4 TRBD2 TRBJ2-3 .
CASSRDPDRRNEKLFF TRBV4-3 . TRBJ1-4 .
CASSGGEPDTQYF TRBV6-4 TRBD2 TRBJ2-3 .
CASTYRGPTEAFF TRBV2 . TRBJ1-1 once
CASSPNSDEQYF TRBV18 . TRBJ2-7 .
CASSISGQGSYEQYF TRBV19 . TRBJ2-7 .
CASSPELLHGYTF TRBV19 . TRBJ1-2 .
CATRSFSGNTIYF TRBV6-1 . TRBJ1-3 .
CASFPGQDPSYNEQFF TRBV27 TRBD1 TRBJ2-1 .
CASSIGGGRELFF TRBV18 . TRBJ2-2 .
CSVGRDGSSYNEQFF TRBV29-1 . TRBJ2-1 .